The 22 T cell receptor beta chains below were found in one sample sequenced in a study of cytomegalovirus exposure and HLA in healthy donors. Assay used: immunoSEQ multiplex PCR; TCRdb lists only in-frame clones, some missing. The top ten hold 3% to 3.5% of the sample, which has roughly 140,000 clones, roughly nine tenths seen once. The sequenced sample consisted of PBMCs. The origin of the receptors is a woman aged 18-29 years in good health and CMV-seropositive.

The rearrangement uses TRBV6-5 and TRBJ1-1, with D unclear. Per germline, CDR1 MNHEY and CDR2 SVGAGI. The V and J ends lost 2 bases and 0 bases respectively, with 10 bases between them. This CDR3 comprises 15 residues. For the CDR3, the DNA is TGTGCCAGCAGTTACGGCACGGGGATGAACACTGAAGCTTTCTTT. Residues: CASSYGTGMNTEAFF.

The chain couples TRBV30 to TRBJ2-6; tentatively, D is TRBD1 (6 bases). The CDR3 consists of 16 residues. Germline V CDR1 and CDR2: GTSNPN, SVGIG (reference sequence). V dropped 7 bases and J dropped 2 bases, with 18 bases sitting between them. This CDR3 is CAFALPGVAGANVLTF. In DNA, the CDR3 is TGTGCCTTCGCTTTGCCAGGGGTTGCTGGGGCCAACGTCCTGACTTTC.

J is TRBJ1-2 and V is TRBV18; no reliable D call. The CDR3 runs to 17 residues. The germline V gene has CDR1 KGHSH and CDR2 LQKENI. V gave up 4 bases and J gave up 0 bases, with 18 bases separating them. CDR3 in DNA: TGTGCCAGCTCACGGCGGAAACAGTTGGACTCTAACTATGGCTACACCTTC. Translated: CASSRRKQLDSNYGYTF.

CDR3 amino acids: CASSRPGLSSGAQFF. CDR3 sequence (DNA): TGTGCCAGCAGCCGTCCGGGACTATCTTCGGGGGCGCAGTTCTTC. This rearrangement joins TRBV14 to TRBJ2-1, with TRBD2 as a possible D gene (7 bases). V was trimmed by 4 bases and J by 12 bases, leaving 22 bases between them. Germline CDR1 and CDR2: SGHDN and FVKESK. There are 15 residues in the CDR3.

This clone is a singleton in its sample. The rearrangement uses TRBV5-4 and TRBJ2-2; 8 bases are a match to TRBD2. CDR1 and CDR2 from the germline V gene are SGHNT and YYREEE (reference sequence). The CDR3 runs 17 residues. The V and J ends lost 2 bases and 4 bases, in that order; junction bases with no gene match: 10. CDR3: CASSLLLGRAGTGELFF. In DNA form, the CDR3 reads TGTGCCAGCAGCTTACTCCTCGGGAGGGCCGGCACCGGGGAGCTGTTTTTT.

The sample holds a few counts of this clone. The chain is built from TRBV5-1 and TRBJ1-2, with a weak D call TRBD1 (5 bases). The CDR3 spans 14 residues. The germline gives CDR1 SGHRS, CDR2 YFSETQ. V gave up 3 bases and J gave up 4 bases, with 13 bases separating them. The CDR3 spells CASSSTSGGYGYTF. DNA for the CDR3: TGCGCCAGCAGCTCCACTTCCGGGGGCTATGGCTACACCTTC.

Here the CDR3 reads CASSFQGASEAFF. CDR3 sequence (DNA): TGTGCCAGCAGCTTTCAGGGGGCATCTGAAGCTTTCTTT. The rearrangement joins TRBV13 to TRBJ1-1; 8 nucleotides align to TRBD1. The CDR3 consists of 13 residues. The J segment lost 6 bases and the V segment lost 3 bases, leaving 3 bases of the junction unmatched. The germline V gene has CDR1 PRHDT and CDR2 FYEKMQ (reference sequence).

The V gene is TRBV19, the J gene TRBJ1-2; 10 bases line up with TRBD1. V dropped 5 bases and J dropped 2; count of bases not matched to a gene: 5. The CDR3 spans 15 residues. Germline CDR1 and CDR2: LNHDA and SQIVND (reference sequence). CDR3 residues: CASSSGQGRNYGYTF. The CDR3 region has the DNA TGTGCCAGTAGTTCGGGACAGGGGCGCAACTATGGCTACACCTTC.

The chain carries TRBV10-3 and TRBJ2-1, with 7 nucleotides matching TRBD1. CDR3 length equals 15 residues. Germline loops: CDR1 ENHRY, CDR2 SYGVKD. The V segment lost 5 bases and the J segment 5 bases; nucleotides outside the gene matches: 9. In DNA form, the CDR3 reads TGTGCCATCAGTCATAGGGCAGGGGGAAACAATGAGCAGTTCTTC. This sequence encodes CAISHRAGGNNEQFF.

The chain recombines TRBV5-1 with TRBJ2-2; 7 bases map to TRBD2. The J segment lost 0 bases and the V segment lost 4 bases, leaving 6 bases of the junction unmatched. Germline CDR1 is SGHRS and CDR2 is YFSETQ. The CDR3 runs to 16 residues. The chain's CDR3 is CASSPTGGSNTGELFF. In DNA form, the CDR3 reads TGCGCCAGCAGCCCCACGGGGGGTTCGAACACCGGGGAGCTGTTTTTT.

The V gene is TRBV10-2, the J gene TRBJ1-4; no clear D gene. The CDR3 sequence is 12 residues long. V lost 7 bases, J lost 4 bases, and 7 bases lay in between. The germline gives CDR1 WSHSY, CDR2 SAAADI. The CDR3 protein is CASTGYNEKLFF. The CDR3 DNA sequence: TGCGCCAGCACGGGGTATAATGAAAAACTGTTTTTT.

This chain links TRBV9 with TRBJ2-5, with 10 bases aligning to TRBD2. The CDR3 extends over 16 amino acids. From germline, CDR1 is SGDLS and CDR2 YYNGEE. The V and J ends lost 4 bases and 0 bases, in that order; junction bases with no gene match: 6. Here the CDR3 DNA reads TGTGCCAGCAGCCCGAGACTAGCGGGTTACCAAGAGACCCAGTACTTC. This encodes CASSPRLAGYQETQYF.

The V gene is TRBV27, the J gene TRBJ1-5; D is uncertain. This CDR3 is 15 amino acids long. Deletions cut 0 bases from V and 3 bases from J, with 9 bases between. Looked up from germline, CDR1 is MNHEY and CDR2 is SMNVEV (reference sequence). The CDR3 region has the DNA TGTGCCAGCAGTTTATCGAGAGGGTACAATCAGCCCCAGCATTTT. Its translation is CASSLSRGYNQPQHF.

The chain uses TRBV6-6 and TRBJ2-7; tentative D call: TRBD1 (5 bases). CDR1 and CDR2 (germline): MNHNY, SVGAGI (reference sequence). Trimming took 2 bases from V and 6 from J, leaving 20 bases between them. CDR3 length equals 16 residues. The CDR3: CASSYLVRQGGSEQYF. The CDR3 bases are TGTGCCAGCAGTTACCTAGTCCGCCAGGGTGGTTCCGAGCAGTACTTC.

This sequence joins TRBV6-1 and TRBJ2-7; 8 bases match TRBD1. The germline V gene encodes CDR1 MNHNS and CDR2 SASEGT. This CDR3 has 13 amino acids. V shed 5 bases and J 3 bases; nucleotides not matched to a gene: 3. The CDR3 nucleotides read TGTGCCAGCAGTTGGGACAGGAACTACGAGCAGTACTTC. Its translation: CASSWDRNYEQYF.

In its sample, this clone was seen a few times. This chain links TRBV4-2 with TRBJ2-4, with D possibly being TRBD1 (5 bases). V gave up 1 base and J gave up 9 bases, with 13 bases separating them. The CDR3 loop spans 14 amino acids. Germline V gene lookup returns CDR1 LGHNA and CDR2 YNFKEQ. The CDR3 DNA sequence: TGTGCCAGCAGCCAAGTCGCAGGGAATATCATTCAGTACTTC. Translated: CASSQVAGNIIQYF.

The J gene is TRBJ2-7, the V gene TRBV6-5; 8 nucleotides agree with TRBD1. Germline loops: CDR1 MNHEY, CDR2 SVGAGI. With 0 bases clipped from V and 5 bases from J, the junction kept 6 bases outside the gene matches. The CDR3 sequence is 15 residues long. The CDR3 is CASSYSRDRGHEQYF. Written as DNA, the CDR3 is TGTGCCAGCAGTTACTCGAGAGACAGGGGCCACGAGCAGTACTTC.

The chain links TRBV5-1 to TRBJ2-7, with 10 positions matching TRBD2. The CDR3 length is 15 residues. Germline CDR1 reads SGHRS; CDR2 reads YFSETQ. V lost 2 bases to trimming and J lost 4 bases; unmatched junction nucleotides: 6. The CDR3 spells CASSFTSGDKYEQYF. CDR3 bases: TGCGCCAGCAGCTTCACTAGCGGGGACAAATACGAGCAGTACTTC.

The CDR3, as DNA: TGTGCCAGCAGCTTCCGGGACCTTGCGGGAGACCCCCATGGGGAGCAGTACTTC. Protein sequence: CASSFRDLAGDPHGEQYF. The chain has TRBV7-9 and TRBJ2-7; the match to TRBD2 covers 7 bases. The CDR3 loop spans 18 amino acids. The V gene's germline CDR1 is SEHNR and CDR2 FQNEAQ (reference sequence). The V segment lost 3 bases and the J segment 7 bases; nucleotides outside the gene matches: 21.

This chain links TRBV2 with TRBJ1-1, with a tentative D call TRBD1 (5 bases). Trimming shortened V by 6 bases and J by 1 base, and 9 bases separated the two germline ends. CDR3 size: 13 residues. CDR1 is SNHLY and CDR2 is FYNNEI in the germline V gene. CDR3 DNA sequence: TGTGCCAGCAGGTGGAGGGGGAACACTGAAGCTTTCTTT. Translation gives CASRWRGNTEAFF.

The rearrangement joins TRBV11-2 to TRBJ2-7; 7 bases line up with TRBD2. The CDR3 length is 15 residues. The germline V gene has CDR1 SGHAT and CDR2 FQNNGV. V dropped 1 base and J dropped 3; count of bases not matched to a gene: 6. The CDR3 reads CASSLGPSGFYEQYF. The CDR3 DNA follows: TGTGCCAGCAGCTTAGGTCCTAGCGGTTTCTACGAGCAGTACTTC. Variable domain in full (rest from reference TRBV11-2 and TRBJ2-7): EAGVAQSPRYKIIEKRQSVAFWCNPISGHATLYWYQQILGQGPKLLIQFQNNGVVDDSQLPKDRFSAERLKGVDSTLKIQPAKLEDSAVYLCASSLGPSGFYEQYFGPGTRLTVT.

This chain uses TRBV6-5 with TRBJ2-5; D unresolved. V lost 3 bases and J lost 1, with 9 bases in between. Germline V CDR1 and CDR2: MNHEY, SVGAGI. CDR3 length: 14 residues. The CDR3 sequence is CASSYLGAQETQYF. The DNA for the CDR3 is TGTGCCAGCAGTTATTTAGGAGCCCAAGAGACCCAGTACTTC.